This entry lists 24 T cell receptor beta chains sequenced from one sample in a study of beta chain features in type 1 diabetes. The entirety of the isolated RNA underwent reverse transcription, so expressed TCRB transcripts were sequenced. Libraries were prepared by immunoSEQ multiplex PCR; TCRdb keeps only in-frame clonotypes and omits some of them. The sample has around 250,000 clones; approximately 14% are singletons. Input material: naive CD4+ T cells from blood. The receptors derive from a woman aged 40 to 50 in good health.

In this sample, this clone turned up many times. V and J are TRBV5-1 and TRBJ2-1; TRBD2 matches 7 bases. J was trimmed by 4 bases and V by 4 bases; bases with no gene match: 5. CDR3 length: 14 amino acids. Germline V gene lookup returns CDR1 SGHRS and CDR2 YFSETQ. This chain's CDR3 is CASSTRGGYNEQFF. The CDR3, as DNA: TGCGCCAGCAGCACGCGCGGGGGATACAATGAGCAGTTCTTC.

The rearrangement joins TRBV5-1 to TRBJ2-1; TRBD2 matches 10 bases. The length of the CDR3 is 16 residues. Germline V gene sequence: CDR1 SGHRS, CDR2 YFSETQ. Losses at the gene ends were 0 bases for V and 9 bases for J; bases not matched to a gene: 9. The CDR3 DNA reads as TGCGCCAGCAGCTTGGTCGGTCTAGCGGGGGCGGTTGAGCAGTTCTTC. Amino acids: CASSLVGLAGAVEQFF.

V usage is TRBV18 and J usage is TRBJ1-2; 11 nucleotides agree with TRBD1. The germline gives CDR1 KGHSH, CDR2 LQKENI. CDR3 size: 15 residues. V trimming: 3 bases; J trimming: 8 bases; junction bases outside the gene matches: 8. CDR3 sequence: CASSPLPGTGGGYTF. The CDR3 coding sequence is TGTGCCAGCTCACCCCTGCCGGGGACAGGGGGAGGCTACACCTTC.

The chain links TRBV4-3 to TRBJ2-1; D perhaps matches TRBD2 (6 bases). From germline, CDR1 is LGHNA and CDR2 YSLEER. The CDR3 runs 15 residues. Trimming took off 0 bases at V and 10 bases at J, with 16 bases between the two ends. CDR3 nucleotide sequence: TGCGCCAGCAGCCAAGATCTGCGGAGGGCTGGAGAGCAGTTCTTC. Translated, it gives CASSQDLRRAGEQFF.

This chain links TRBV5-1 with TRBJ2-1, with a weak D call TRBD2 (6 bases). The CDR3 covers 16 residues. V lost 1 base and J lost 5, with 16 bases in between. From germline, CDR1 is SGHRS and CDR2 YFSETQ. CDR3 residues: CASSLWAGTGDNEQFF. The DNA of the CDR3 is TGCGCCAGCAGCTTGTGGGCGGGGACCGGCGACAATGAGCAGTTCTTC.

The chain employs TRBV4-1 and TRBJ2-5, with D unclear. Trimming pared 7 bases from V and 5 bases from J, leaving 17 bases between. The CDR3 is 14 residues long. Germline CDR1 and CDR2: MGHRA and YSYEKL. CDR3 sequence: CASKSTEWPETQYF. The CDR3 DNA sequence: TGCGCCAGCAAGTCAACCGAATGGCCGGAGACCCAGTACTTC.

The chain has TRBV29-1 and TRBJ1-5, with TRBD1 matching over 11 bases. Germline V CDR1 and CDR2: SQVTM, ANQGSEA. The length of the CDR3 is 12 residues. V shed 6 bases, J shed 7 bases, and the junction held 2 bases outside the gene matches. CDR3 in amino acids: CSVGTGGQPQHF. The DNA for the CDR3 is TGCAGCGTCGGGACAGGGGGACAGCCCCAGCATTTT.

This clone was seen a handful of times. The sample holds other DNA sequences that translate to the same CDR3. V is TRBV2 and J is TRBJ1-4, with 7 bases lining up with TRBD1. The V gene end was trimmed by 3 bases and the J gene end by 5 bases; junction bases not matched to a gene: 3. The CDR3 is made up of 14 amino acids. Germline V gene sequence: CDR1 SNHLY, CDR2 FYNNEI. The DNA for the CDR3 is TGTGCCAGCAGTGACAGGGGGATAAATGAAAAACTGTTTTTT. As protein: CASSDRGINEKLFF.

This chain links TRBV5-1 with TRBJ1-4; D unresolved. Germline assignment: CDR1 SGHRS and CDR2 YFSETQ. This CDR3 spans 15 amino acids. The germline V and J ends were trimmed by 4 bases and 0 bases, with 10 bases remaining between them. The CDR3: CASSPGGTTNEKLFF. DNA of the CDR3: TGCGCCAGCAGCCCGGGAGGAACAACTAATGAAAAACTGTTTTTT.

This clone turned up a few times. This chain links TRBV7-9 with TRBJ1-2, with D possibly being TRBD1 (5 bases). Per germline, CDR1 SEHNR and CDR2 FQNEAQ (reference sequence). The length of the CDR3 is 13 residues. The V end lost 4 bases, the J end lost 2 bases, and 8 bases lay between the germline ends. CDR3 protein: CASSSDTNYGYTF. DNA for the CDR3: TGTGCCAGCAGCTCGGACACCAACTATGGCTACACCTTC.

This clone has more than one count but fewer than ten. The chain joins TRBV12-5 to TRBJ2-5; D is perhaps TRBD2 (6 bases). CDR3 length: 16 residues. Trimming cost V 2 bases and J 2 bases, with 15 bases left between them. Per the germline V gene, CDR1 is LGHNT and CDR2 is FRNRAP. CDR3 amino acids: CASGLTTGTLQETQYF. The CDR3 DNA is TGTGCTAGTGGTTTGACGACCGGGACTCTACAAGAGACCCAGTACTTC.

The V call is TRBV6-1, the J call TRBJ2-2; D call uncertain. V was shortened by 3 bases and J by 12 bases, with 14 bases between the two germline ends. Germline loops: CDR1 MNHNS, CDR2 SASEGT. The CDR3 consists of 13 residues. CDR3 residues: CASSEIFVKQLFF. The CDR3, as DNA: TGTGCCAGCAGTGAGATCTTCGTGAAGCAGCTGTTTTTT.

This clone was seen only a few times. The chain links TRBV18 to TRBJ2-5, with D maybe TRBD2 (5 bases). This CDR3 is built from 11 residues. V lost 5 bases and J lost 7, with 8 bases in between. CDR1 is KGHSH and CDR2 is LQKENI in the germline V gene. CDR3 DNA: TGTGCCAGCTCAGAGGAGGTGACCCAGTACTTC. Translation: CASSEEVTQYF.

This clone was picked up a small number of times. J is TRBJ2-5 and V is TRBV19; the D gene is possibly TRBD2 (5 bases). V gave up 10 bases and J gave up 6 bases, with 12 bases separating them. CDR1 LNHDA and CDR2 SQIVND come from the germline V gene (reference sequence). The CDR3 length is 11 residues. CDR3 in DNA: TGTGCCACACTCGAGGGCCAGACCCAGTACTTC. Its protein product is CATLEGQTQYF.

The CDR3 region has the DNA TGCGCCAGCAGCCAAGAGGGCAAAGGGGGCCCCTCCTACGAGCAGTACTTC. Translating it yields CASSQEGKGGPSYEQYF. The chain employs TRBV4-1 and TRBJ2-7; TRBD1 matches at 7 bases. V trimming: 0 bases; J trimming: 0 bases; junction bases outside the gene matches: 8. Germline CDR1 MGHRA, CDR2 YSYEKL. CDR3 size: 17 residues.

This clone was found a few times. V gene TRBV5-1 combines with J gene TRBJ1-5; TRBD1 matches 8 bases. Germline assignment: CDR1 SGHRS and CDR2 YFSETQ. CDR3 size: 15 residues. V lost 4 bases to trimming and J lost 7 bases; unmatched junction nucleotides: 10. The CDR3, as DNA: TGCGCCAGCAGCCTAGGCGACAGGGGTCAACAGCCCCAGCATTTT. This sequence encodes CASSLGDRGQQPQHF.

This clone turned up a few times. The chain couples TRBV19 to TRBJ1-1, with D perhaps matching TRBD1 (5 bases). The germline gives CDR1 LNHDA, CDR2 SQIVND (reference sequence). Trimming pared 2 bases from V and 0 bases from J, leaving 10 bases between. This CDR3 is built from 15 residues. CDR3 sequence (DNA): TGTGCCAGTAGTATATCCAGGGTGGTGAACACTGAAGCTTTCTTT. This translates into CASSISRVVNTEAFF.

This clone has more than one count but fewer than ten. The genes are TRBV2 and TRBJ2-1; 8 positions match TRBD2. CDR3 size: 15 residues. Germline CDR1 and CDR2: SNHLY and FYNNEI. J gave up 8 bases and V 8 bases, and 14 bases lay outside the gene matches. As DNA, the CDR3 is TGTGCCAGCCGATCACCGGGGACTAGGCATTATGAGCAGTTCTTC. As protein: CASRSPGTRHYEQFF.

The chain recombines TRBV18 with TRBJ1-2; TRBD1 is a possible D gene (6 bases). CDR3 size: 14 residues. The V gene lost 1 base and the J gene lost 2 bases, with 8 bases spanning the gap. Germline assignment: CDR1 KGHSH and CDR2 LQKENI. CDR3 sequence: CASSPQQGNYGYTF. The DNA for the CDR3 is TGTGCCAGCTCACCACAGCAGGGGAACTATGGCTACACCTTC.

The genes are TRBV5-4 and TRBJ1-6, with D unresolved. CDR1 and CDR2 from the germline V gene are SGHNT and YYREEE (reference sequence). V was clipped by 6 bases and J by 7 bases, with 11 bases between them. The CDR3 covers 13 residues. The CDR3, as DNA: TGTGCCAGCAAGGAGGATTGGAATTCACCCCTCCACTTT. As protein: CASKEDWNSPLHF.

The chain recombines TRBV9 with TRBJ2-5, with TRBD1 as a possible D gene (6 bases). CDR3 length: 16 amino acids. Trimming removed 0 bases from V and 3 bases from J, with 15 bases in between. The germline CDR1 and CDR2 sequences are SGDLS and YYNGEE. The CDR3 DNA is TGTGCCAGCAGCGTAGAGGGCAGGGGAAGGGAAGAGACCCAGTACTTC. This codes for CASSVEGRGREETQYF.

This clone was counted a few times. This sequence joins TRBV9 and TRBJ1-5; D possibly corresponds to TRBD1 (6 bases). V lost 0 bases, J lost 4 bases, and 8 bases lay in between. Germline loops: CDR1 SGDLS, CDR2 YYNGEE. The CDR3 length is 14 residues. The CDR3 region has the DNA TGTGCCAGCAGCGTAGAACAGGGTAATCAGCCCCAGCATTTT. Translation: CASSVEQGNQPQHF.

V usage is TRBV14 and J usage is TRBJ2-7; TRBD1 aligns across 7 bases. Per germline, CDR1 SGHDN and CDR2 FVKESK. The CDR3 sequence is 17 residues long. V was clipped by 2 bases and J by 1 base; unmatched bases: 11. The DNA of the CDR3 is TGTGCCAGCAGCCAACGGGACAGTCTTTTAGCTTCCTACGAGCAGTACTTC. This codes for CASSQRDSLLASYEQYF. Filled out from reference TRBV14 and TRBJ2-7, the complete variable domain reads EAGVTQFPSHSVIEKGQTVTLRCDPISGHDNLYWYRRVMGKEIKFLLHFVKESKQDESGMPNNRFLAERTGGTYSTLKVQPAELEDSGVYFCASSQRDSLLASYEQYFGPGTRLTVT.

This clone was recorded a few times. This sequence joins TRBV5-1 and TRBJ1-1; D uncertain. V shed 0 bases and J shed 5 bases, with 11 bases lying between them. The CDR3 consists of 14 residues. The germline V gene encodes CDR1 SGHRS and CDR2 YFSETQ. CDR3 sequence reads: CASSLAGEATEAFF. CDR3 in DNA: TGCGCCAGCAGCTTGGCCGGGGAAGCGACTGAAGCTTTCTTT.